The source of this T cell receptor beta chain is a study of OX40 agonist ivuxolimab in advanced cancers. Overall study: Partial response was recorded in three patients: one hepatocellular carcinoma and two cutaneous melanoma cases.

The table came from immunoSEQ multiplex PCR; TCRdb's copy has only in-frame clones and leaves some out. This sample has 70,000 to 95,000 clones, with roughly 94% found just once. Germline values: CDR1 SEHNR, CDR2 FQNEAQ (reference sequence). CDR3 length equals 13 residues. V lost 5 bases to trimming and J lost 1 base, with 8 bases between them. This TCR derives from an adult with an advanced solid tumor such as melanoma, head and neck, liver or kidney cancer. The chain joins TRBV7-9 to TRBJ2-5; D is uncertain. The starting material was CD4+ or CD8+ T cells sorted from blood, obtained in a trial of the OX40 agonist ivuxolimab. The CDR3 DNA is TGTGCCAGCAGCCCGACGACCCAAGAGACCCAGTACTTC. Translated, it gives CASSPTTQETQYF.